This TCR beta chain was documented in a study of blood T cell repertoires in COVID-19. Note on this clone: The same CDR3 also results from other DNA sequences found in this sample.

Germline V gene sequence: CDR1 MNHEY, CDR2 SVGAGI. The CDR3 totals 14 residues. Between the trimmed V and J ends, which lost 6 bases and 4 bases, there was a span of 12 bases. In the authors' workflow: Estimation of nucleated cell counts relied on the amplification of reference gene primers. Measured with immunoSEQ multiplex PCR; TCRdb has only the in-frame clones, and not every one. D and trimming come from the DNA, and the V and J calls and clone size come from that table. The table has roughly 320,000 clones, around 92% seen once. Sequencing was done on a sample of peripheral blood. This TCR came from a woman younger than 45 with COVID-19, enrolled during active disease. The V gene is TRBV6-5, the J gene TRBJ2-2; D perhaps matches TRBD1 (5 bases). CDR3 region: CASSPGQGTGELFF. CDR3 coding DNA: TGTGCCAGCAGCCCAGGGCAAGGCACCGGGGAGCTGTTTTTT.